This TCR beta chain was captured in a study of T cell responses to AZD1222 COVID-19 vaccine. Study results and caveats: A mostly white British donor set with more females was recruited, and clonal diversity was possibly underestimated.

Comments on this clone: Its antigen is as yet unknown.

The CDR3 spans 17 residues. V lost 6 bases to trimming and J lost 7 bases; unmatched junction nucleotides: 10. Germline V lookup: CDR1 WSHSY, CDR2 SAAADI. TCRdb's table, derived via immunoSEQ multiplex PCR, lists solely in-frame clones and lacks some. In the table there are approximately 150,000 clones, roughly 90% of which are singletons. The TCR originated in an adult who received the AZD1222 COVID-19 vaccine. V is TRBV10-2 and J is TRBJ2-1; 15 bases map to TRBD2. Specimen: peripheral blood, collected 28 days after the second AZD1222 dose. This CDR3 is CASRGLAGGQKGNEQFF. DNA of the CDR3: TGCGCCAGCAGGGGACTAGCGGGAGGCCAAAAAGGGAATGAGCAGTTCTTC.